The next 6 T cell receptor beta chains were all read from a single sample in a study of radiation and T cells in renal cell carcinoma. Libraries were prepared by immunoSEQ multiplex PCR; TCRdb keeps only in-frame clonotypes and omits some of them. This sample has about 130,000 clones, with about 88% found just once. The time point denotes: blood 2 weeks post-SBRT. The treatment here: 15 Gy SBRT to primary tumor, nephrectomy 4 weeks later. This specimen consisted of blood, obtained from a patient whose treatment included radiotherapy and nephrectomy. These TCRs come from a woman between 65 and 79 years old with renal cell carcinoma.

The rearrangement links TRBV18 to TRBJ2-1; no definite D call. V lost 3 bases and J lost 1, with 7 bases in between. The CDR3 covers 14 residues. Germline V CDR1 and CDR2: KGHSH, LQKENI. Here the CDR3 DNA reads TGTGCCAGCTCACCCTCAGGATCCTACAATGAGCAGTTCTTC. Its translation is CASSPSGSYNEQFF.

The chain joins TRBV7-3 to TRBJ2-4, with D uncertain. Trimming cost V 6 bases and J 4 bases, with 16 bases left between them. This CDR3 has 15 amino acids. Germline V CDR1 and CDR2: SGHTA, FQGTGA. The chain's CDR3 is CASRSRIPVKNIQYF. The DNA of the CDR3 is TGTGCCAGCAGGTCGCGCATTCCCGTAAAAAACATTCAGTACTTC. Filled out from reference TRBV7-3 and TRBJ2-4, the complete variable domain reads GAGVSQTPSNKVTEKGKYVELRCDPISGHTALYWYRQSLGQGPEFLIYFQGTGAADDSGLPNDRFFAVRPEGSVSTLKIQRTERGDSAVYLCASRSRIPVKNIQYFGAGTRLSVL.

As DNA, the CDR3 is TGCGCCAGCAGCCAAGGTAAGGGGCGGAGGGCTGGGGCCAACGTCCTGACTTTC. Its protein is CASSQGKGRRAGANVLTF. V gene TRBV4-1 combines with J gene TRBJ2-6, with D perhaps TRBD2 (6 bases). The V and J ends lost 1 base and 2 bases respectively, with 15 bases between them. From germline, CDR1 is MGHRA and CDR2 YSYEKL. This CDR3 has 18 amino acids.

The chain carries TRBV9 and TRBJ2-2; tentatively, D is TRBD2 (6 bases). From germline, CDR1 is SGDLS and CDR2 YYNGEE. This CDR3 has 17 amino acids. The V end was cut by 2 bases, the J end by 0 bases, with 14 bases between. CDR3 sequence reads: CASSVLAAGTNTGELFF. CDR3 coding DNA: TGTGCCAGCAGCGTCCTGGCTGCGGGGACGAACACCGGGGAGCTGTTTTTT. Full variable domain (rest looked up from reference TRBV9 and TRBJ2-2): DSGVTQTPKHLITATGQRVTLRCSPRSGDLSVYWYQQSLDQGLQFLIQYYNGEERAKGNILERFSAQQFPDLHSELNLSSLELGDSALYFCASSVLAAGTNTGELFFGEGSRLTVL.

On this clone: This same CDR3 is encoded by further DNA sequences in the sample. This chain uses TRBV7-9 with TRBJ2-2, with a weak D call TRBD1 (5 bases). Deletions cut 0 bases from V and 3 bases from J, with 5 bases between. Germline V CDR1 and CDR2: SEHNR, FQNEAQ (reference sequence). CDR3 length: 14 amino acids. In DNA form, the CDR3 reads TGTGCCAGCAGCTTAGCAGGGGACACCGGGGAGCTGTTTTTT. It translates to CASSLAGDTGELFF.

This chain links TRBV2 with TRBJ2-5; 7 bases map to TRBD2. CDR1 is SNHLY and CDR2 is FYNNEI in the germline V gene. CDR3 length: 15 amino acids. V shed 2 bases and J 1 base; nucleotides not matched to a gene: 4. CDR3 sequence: CASSEKRGTQETQYF. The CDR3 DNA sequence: TGTGCCAGCAGTGAAAAGCGGGGAACCCAAGAGACCCAGTACTTC.